These 28 T cell receptor beta chains were sequenced from one sample in a study of PD-L1 blockade in urothelial cancer. The sample's time point: pretreatment peripheral blood. TCRdb's table, derived via immunoSEQ multiplex PCR, lists solely in-frame clones and lacks some. The sample has approximately 50,000 clones; roughly 82% are singletons. Here the sequenced sample was PBMCs, taken around atezolizumab (anti-PD-L1) treatment. Receptors were obtained from a middle-aged man with urothelial cancer.

This clone was counted a few times. This chain uses TRBV28 with TRBJ2-7, with 13 bases aligning to TRBD2. Germline assignment: CDR1 MDHEN and CDR2 SYDVKM. This CDR3 is 13 amino acids long. V lost 6 bases, J lost 7 bases, and 3 bases stayed unmatched. The CDR3 here is CASSRTSGREQYF. CDR3 DNA sequence: TGTGCCAGCAGCCGGACTAGCGGGAGAGAGCAGTACTTC.

This chain uses TRBV5-4 with TRBJ1-2, with 10 bases lining up with TRBD1. The germline V gene has CDR1 SGHNT and CDR2 YYREEE (reference sequence). Losses at the gene ends were 3 bases for V and 1 base for J; bases not matched to a gene: 9. This CDR3 has 17 amino acids. CDR3 coding DNA: TGTGCCAGCAGCTGGGAGACAGGGGGCGCGGGTAACTATGGCTACACCTTC. Translating it yields CASSWETGGAGNYGYTF. The variable domain in full, with the rest retrieved from reference TRBV5-4 and TRBJ1-2, is ETGVTQSPTHLIKTRGQQVTLRCSSQSGHNTVSWYQQALGQGPQFIFQYYREEENGRGNFPPRFSGLQFPNYSSELNVNALELDDSALYLCASSWETGGAGNYGYTFGSGTRLTVV.

V is TRBV5-4 and J is TRBJ2-5, with D possibly TRBD1 on 6 matching bases. The V end lost 1 base, the J end lost 3 bases, and 10 bases lay between the germline ends. Germline CDR1 SGHNT, CDR2 YYREEE (reference sequence). This CDR3 spans 14 amino acids. The DNA of the CDR3 is TGTGCCAGCAGCTTGCAGCCAGGGGAAGAGACCCAGTACTTC. It yields the protein CASSLQPGEETQYF.

This sequence joins TRBV19 and TRBJ2-3; 9 bases line up with TRBD1. CDR3 length: 16 residues. Germline V gives CDR1 LNHDA, CDR2 SQIVND (reference sequence). The junction had 11 bases not matched to a gene; V was cut back by 6 bases and J by 4 bases. The DNA for the CDR3 is TGTGCCAGTAGCTTATCCGGGACAGGGTTCCCAGATACGCAGTATTTT. This translates into CASSLSGTGFPDTQYF.

The J gene is TRBJ2-4, the V gene TRBV4-3; a weak D match, TRBD2 (6 bases). From germline, CDR1 is LGHNA and CDR2 YSLEER. This CDR3 has 19 amino acids. Trimming cost V 3 bases and J 0 bases, with 21 bases left between them. DNA for the CDR3: TGCGCCAGCAGCCATTGGCTTTCGGGGGTAACTGTAGCCAAAAACATTCAGTACTTC. Translation gives CASSHWLSGVTVAKNIQYF.

The chain recombines TRBV27 with TRBJ2-3; the D is unclear. This CDR3 contains 11 residues. Germline values: CDR1 MNHEY, CDR2 SMNVEV (reference sequence). V was shortened by 7 bases and J by 2 bases, with 4 bases between the two germline ends. The DNA for the CDR3 is TGTGCCAGCAATCTCACAGATACGCAGTATTTT. It specifies CASNLTDTQYF.

The chain uses TRBV30 and TRBJ2-5; 10 bases fit TRBD2. V lost 2 bases to trimming and J lost 6 bases; unmatched junction nucleotides: 6. The CDR3 runs 14 residues. CDR1 is GTSNPN and CDR2 is SVGIG in the germline V gene (reference sequence). The CDR3 DNA sequence: TGTGCCTGGAGTCCTAGCGGGAGTGGCAAGACCCAGTACTTC. Its protein product is CAWSPSGSGKTQYF.

This chain connects TRBV6-5 to TRBJ2-7, with D unresolved. The length of the CDR3 is 14 residues. Germline lookup yields CDR1 MNHEY and CDR2 SVGAGI. Trimming removed 2 bases at V and 2 bases at J, with 10 bases between. The CDR3 coding sequence is TGTGCCAGCAGTTACACTCCCCAAACCTACGAGCAGTACTTC. Protein product: CASSYTPQTYEQYF.

The chain couples TRBV25-1 to TRBJ2-1; D perhaps matches TRBD1 (5 bases). CDR1 MGHDK and CDR2 SYGVNS come from the germline V gene. The ends were cut back, 1 base at V and 4 bases at J, with 8 bases in the middle. This CDR3 has 14 amino acids. The CDR3 DNA sequence: TGTGCCAGCAGTGAATCCAGGGCATACAATGAGCAGTTCTTC. Protein product: CASSESRAYNEQFF.

The rearrangement joins TRBV19 to TRBJ2-1; 7 bases agree with TRBD2. The germline CDR1 and CDR2 sequences are LNHDA and SQIVND (reference sequence). The CDR3 runs 14 residues. Trimming cost V 3 bases and J 5 bases; bases outside gene matches: 4. DNA of the CDR3: TGTGCCAGTAGTATCGGGACTAATAACAATGAGCAGTTCTTC. Protein: CASSIGTNNNEQFF. The full variable domain, rest sourced from reference TRBV19 and TRBJ2-1, is DGGITQSPKYLFRKEGQNVTLSCEQNLNHDAMYWYRQDPGQGLRLIYYSQIVNDFQKGDIAEGYSVSREKKESFPLTVTSAQKNPTAFYLCASSIGTNNNEQFFGPGTRLTVL.

This chain links TRBV7-6 with TRBJ1-6; 11 positions agree with TRBD1. Germline V gene data show CDR1 as SGHVS and CDR2 as FNYEAQ. Trimming removed 4 bases from V and 7 bases from J; junction bases left unmatched: 9. There are 17 residues in the CDR3. CDR3 sequence (DNA): TGTGCCAGCAGCTCGTTACGGGGGACAGGGGGAAATTCACCCCTCCACTTT. Amino acid sequence: CASSSLRGTGGNSPLHF.

This clone was detected once. V and J are TRBV15 and TRBJ2-1; TRBD1 might be the D (5 bases). Trimming pared 5 bases from V and 2 bases from J, leaving 10 bases between. From germline, CDR1 is LNHNV and CDR2 YYDKDF (reference sequence). The CDR3 contains 14 residues. In DNA form, the CDR3 reads TGTGCCACCAGCCGGCCAGGGACCTACAATGAGCAGTTCTTC. This translates into CATSRPGTYNEQFF.

V and J are TRBV15 and TRBJ1-1; 7 nucleotides agree with TRBD1. After removal of 4 bases from V and 3 bases from J, the junction contained 8 bases not matched to a gene. The CDR3 sequence is 15 residues long. CDR1 and CDR2 (germline): LNHNV, YYDKDF (reference sequence). The CDR3 coding sequence is TGTGCCACCAGCATCCCAAGGGGGCTCCACACTGAAGCTTTCTTT. This gives the protein CATSIPRGLHTEAFF.

The rearrangement links TRBV11-3 to TRBJ2-7; D possibly corresponds to TRBD1 (6 bases). Germline CDR1 and CDR2: SGHNT and YENEEA. V dropped 5 bases and J dropped 2 bases, with 13 bases sitting between them. The CDR3 contains 14 residues. CDR3 sequence (DNA): TGTGCCAGCAGCGGACGGGACAAACCCTACGAGCAGTACTTC. Protein product: CASSGRDKPYEQYF.

The chain has TRBV11-2 and TRBJ2-7; D gene unclear. There are 16 residues in the CDR3. Germline V gene data show CDR1 as SGHAT and CDR2 as FQNNGV. The V and J ends lost 5 bases and 0 bases respectively, with 17 bases between them. The CDR3 sequence is CASSPRSRSSSYEQYF. The CDR3 DNA follows: TGTGCCAGCAGCCCCCGGAGTAGATCCAGCTCCTACGAGCAGTACTTC.

J is TRBJ2-3 and V is TRBV4-1; 9 nucleotides line up with TRBD1. With V trimmed by 3 bases and J by 6 bases, 16 bases remained unmatched. The CDR3 length is 18 residues. Germline-derived CDR1 and CDR2 are MGHRA and YSYEKL. CDR3 nucleotide sequence: TGCGCCAGCAGCCAGAGCGGACCCCCGACAGGGGGTCGGGATACGCAGTATTTT. Translating it yields CASSQSGPPTGGRDTQYF.

This sequence joins TRBV27 and TRBJ2-1; TRBD1 matches at 8 bases. This CDR3 comprises 15 residues. Trimming cost V 0 bases and J 16 bases; bases outside gene matches: 14. The germline V gene encodes CDR1 MNHEY and CDR2 SMNVEV (reference sequence). The CDR3 sequence: CASSLSRTGGPSTFF. The CDR3 coding sequence is TGTGCCAGCAGTTTATCCAGAACAGGGGGTCCGAGCACCTTCTTC.

The J gene is TRBJ2-1, the V gene TRBV28; a weak D match, TRBD1 (6 bases). CDR3 length equals 13 residues. Germline values: CDR1 MDHEN, CDR2 SYDVKM. V shed 3 bases and J shed 12 bases, with 15 bases lying between them. The CDR3, as DNA: TGTGCCAGCAGTTTGCTACAGGGTCAGGGGCAGTTCTTC. As protein: CASSLLQGQGQFF.

This clone was counted only a few times. CDR3 coding DNA: TGTGCCAGCAGCTTAGACACGGGGAACTACGAGCAGTACTTC. Its protein product is CASSLDTGNYEQYF. V is TRBV5-4 and J is TRBJ2-7; tentatively, D is TRBD2 (5 bases). V was shortened by 2 bases and J by 3 bases, with 12 bases between the two germline ends. The CDR3 has 14 residues. The germline gives CDR1 SGHNT, CDR2 YYREEE (reference sequence).

This clone was seen just once. The CDR3 DNA sequence: TGTGCCAGCAGCTCCGGGACAGGAAACTCCTACGAGCAGTACTTC. This codes for CASSSGTGNSYEQYF. V usage is TRBV6-5 and J usage is TRBJ2-7, with 8 bases lining up with TRBD1. The CDR3 contains 15 residues. Germline CDR1 and CDR2: MNHEY and SVGAGI. Trimming removed 6 bases from V and 0 bases from J; junction bases left unmatched: 7.

V gene TRBV27 combines with J gene TRBJ2-1; 11 bases are shared with TRBD2. The CDR3 is 16 amino acids. The J segment lost 0 bases and the V segment lost 4 bases, leaving 2 bases of the junction unmatched. Germline V gives CDR1 MNHEY, CDR2 SMNVEV (reference sequence). CDR3 residues: CASSSSGGFSYNEQFF. CDR3 sequence (DNA): TGTGCCAGCAGTTCTAGCGGGGGGTTCTCCTACAATGAGCAGTTCTTC.

The sample holds a few counts of this clone. The rearrangement links TRBV7-2 to TRBJ2-7; D is ambiguous. Trimming took 1 base from V and 0 from J, leaving 13 bases between them. The CDR3 length is 16 residues. Germline V gene lookup returns CDR1 SGHTA and CDR2 FQGNSA. CDR3 region: CASSLEETVSSYEQYF. CDR3 sequence (DNA): TGTGCCAGCAGCTTAGAGGAGACGGTAAGCTCCTACGAGCAGTACTTC.

This chain joins TRBV6-5 and TRBJ1-4, with 11 nucleotides matching TRBD1. Trimming removed 5 bases from V and 7 bases from J; junction bases left unmatched: 6. The CDR3 spans 15 residues. CDR1 is MNHEY, CDR2 SVGAGI, per germline. CDR3 loop: CASSRAGTGGEKLFF. Written as DNA, the CDR3 is TGTGCCAGCAGTCGAGCCGGGACAGGGGGTGAAAAACTGTTTTTT.

The chain combines TRBV7-2 with TRBJ1-2; D is unresolved. Germline CDR1 SGHTA, CDR2 FQGNSA. There are 11 residues in the CDR3. Trimming removed 2 bases from V and 7 bases from J, with 5 bases in between. The CDR3 DNA sequence: TGTGCCAGCAGCTTACGAGTTGGCTACACCTTC. It translates to CASSLRVGYTF.

There are a few counts of this clone. The same CDR3 can be traced to other DNA sequences in this sample. The CDR3: CASSYSGGEAFF. CDR3 coding DNA: TGTGCCAGCAGTTACTCGGGGGGTGAAGCTTTCTTT. This chain uses TRBV6-5 with TRBJ1-1; tentative D call: TRBD1 (5 bases). The CDR3 contains 12 residues. The V gene's germline CDR1 is MNHEY and CDR2 SVGAGI. V lost 0 bases to trimming and J lost 7 bases, with 6 bases between them.

The CDR3 sequence: CASSNVAYEQYF. CDR3 coding DNA: TGTGCCAGCAGCAACGTAGCCTACGAGCAGTACTTC. V gene TRBV7-9 combines with J gene TRBJ2-7; D gene unclear. CDR1 and CDR2 from the germline V gene are SEHNR and FQNEAQ (reference sequence). The CDR3 has 12 amino acids. V lost 5 bases, J lost 2 bases, and 7 bases lay in between. The full variable domain, in which reference TRBV7-9 and TRBJ2-7 provide the parts outside the CDR3, is DTGVSQNPRHKITKRGQNVTFRCDPISEHNRLYWYRQTLGQGPEFLTYFQNEAQLEKSRLLSDRFSAERPKGSFSTLEIQRTEQGDSAMYLCASSNVAYEQYFGPGTRLTVT.

This clone was counted once. The V and J genes are TRBV11-2 and TRBJ1-4; D not certain. Germline assignment: CDR1 SGHAT and CDR2 FQNNGV. Trimming stripped 2 bases from V and 7 bases from J, with 14 bases between. The CDR3 is 15 amino acids. The CDR3 DNA sequence: TGTGCCAGCAGCTTAATGGGAGCGTTGGCTGAAAAACTGTTTTTT. It is translated as CASSLMGALAEKLFF.

The chain employs TRBV30 and TRBJ2-7, with D hard to call. The CDR3 covers 13 residues. V gave up 0 bases and J gave up 0 bases, with 6 bases separating them. The germline CDR1 and CDR2 sequences are GTSNPN and SVGIG (reference sequence). The CDR3 reads CAWSVVSSYEQYF. For the CDR3, the DNA is TGTGCCTGGAGTGTAGTCAGCTCCTACGAGCAGTACTTC.